One sample yielded the 7 T cell receptor beta chains listed below, sequenced in a study of siplizumab effects on memory and regulatory T cells. Assay used: immunoSEQ multiplex PCR; TCRdb lists only in-frame clones, some missing. The table lists 100,000 to 120,000 clones, roughly 89% of them singletons. The specimen was CD4+ T cells sorted from blood. The receptors come from a human donor in good health.

This chain joins TRBV19 and TRBJ2-5, with 9 bases lining up with TRBD2. The CDR3 spans 17 residues. Germline values: CDR1 LNHDA, CDR2 SQIVND (reference sequence). J lost 1 base, V lost 4 bases, and 10 bases had no gene match. CDR3 in amino acids: CASSTSAGLAIQETQYF. In nucleotides, the CDR3 is TGTGCCAGTAGTACCTCCGCGGGACTAGCCATCCAAGAGACCCAGTACTTC.

The V call is TRBV5-1, the J call TRBJ2-1, with 14 bases lining up with TRBD2. V lost 5 bases and J lost 9; bases outside the gene matches: 7. CDR1 SGHRS and CDR2 YFSETQ come from the germline V gene. This CDR3 region has 15 residues. In nucleotides, the CDR3 is TGCGCCAGCAGTCCCGGACTAGCGGGGGGTGGTGAGCAGTTCTTC. Translating gives CASSPGLAGGGEQFF.

This clone has a single count. The chain links TRBV5-1 to TRBJ2-1, with D tentatively TRBD1 (6 bases). From germline, CDR1 is SGHRS and CDR2 YFSETQ. The CDR3 sequence is 11 residues long. The V end was cut by 5 bases, the J end by 10 bases, with 10 bases between. CDR3 sequence reads: CASRGQSEQFF. As DNA, the CDR3 is TGCGCCAGCAGAGGACAGTCCGAGCAGTTCTTC.

The J gene is TRBJ1-6, the V gene TRBV19; no reliable D call. Germline V gene data show CDR1 as LNHDA and CDR2 as SQIVND (reference sequence). The ends were cut back, 6 bases at V and 0 bases at J, with 12 bases in the middle. The CDR3 extends over 16 amino acids. Here the CDR3 DNA reads TGTGCCAGTAGCCGAACCAAAGACTCCTATAATTCACCCCTCCACTTT. Translating it yields CASSRTKDSYNSPLHF. The full variable domain, rest sourced from reference TRBV19 and TRBJ1-6, is DGGITQSPKYLFRKEGQNVTLSCEQNLNHDAMYWYRQDPGQGLRLIYYSQIVNDFQKGDIAEGYSVSREKKESFPLTVTSAQKNPTAFYLCASSRTKDSYNSPLHFGNGTRLTVT.

J is TRBJ1-1 and V is TRBV20-1; 10 nucleotides agree with TRBD1. The CDR3 sequence is 11 residues long. V was clipped by 4 bases and J by 11 bases; unmatched bases: 4. The germline gives CDR1 DFQATT, CDR2 SNEGSKA (reference sequence). CDR3 sequence: CSAMPDRGAFF. Written as DNA, the CDR3 is TGCAGTGCTATGCCGGACAGGGGGGCTTTCTTT.

The chain couples TRBV7-2 to TRBJ2-3, with 9 bases lining up with TRBD2. The junction had 3 bases not matched to a gene; V was cut back by 1 base and J by 4 bases. Germline CDR1 is SGHTA and CDR2 is FQGNSA. The CDR3 extends over 15 amino acids. The CDR3 DNA reads TGTGCCAGCAGCTTAGATAGCGGGGGATCAGATACGCAGTATTTT. Protein: CASSLDSGGSDTQYF.

The rearrangement uses TRBV2 and TRBJ1-1; D may be TRBD1 (5 bases). Germline-derived CDR1 and CDR2 are SNHLY and FYNNEI. V gave up 5 bases and J gave up 4 bases, with 17 bases separating them. The CDR3 consists of 15 residues. CDR3 protein: CASSPPAGGGTEAFF. CDR3 DNA sequence: TGTGCCAGCAGTCCCCCCGCGGGGGGGGGCACTGAAGCTTTCTTT.